One sample yielded the 23 T cell receptor beta chains listed below, sequenced in a study of blood T cell repertoires in COVID-19. Clones were sequenced by immunoSEQ multiplex PCR, and TCRdb holds only the in-frame ones, with some missing. The sample includes some 490,000 clones, approximately 85% of them seen just once. The sequenced sample was peripheral blood. The receptors originated from a human donor in a cohort sampled during active COVID-19.

The gene calls are TRBV7-3 and TRBJ2-3; tentatively, D is TRBD2 (5 bases). Germline CDR1 SGHTA, CDR2 FQGTGA. Trimming left V 5 bases short and J 3 bases short, with 12 bases between. The CDR3 loop spans 14 amino acids. CDR3 nucleotides: TGTGCCAGCAGCCCCCAAGCGGATACAGATACGCAGTATTTT. It encodes CASSPQADTDTQYF.

The V gene is TRBV5-1, the J gene TRBJ1-4, with 7 bases that match TRBD1. Germline loops: CDR1 SGHRS, CDR2 YFSETQ. The CDR3 is 15 residues long. The junction had 11 bases not matched to a gene; V was cut back by 4 bases and J by 8 bases. CDR3 sequence (DNA): TGCGCCAGCAGCAATCGACAGGGAAGGGGGGAAAAACTGTTTTTT. Translation: CASSNRQGRGEKLFF. The full variable domain, completed using reference TRBV5-1 and TRBJ1-4, is KAGVTQTPRYLIKTRGQQVTLSCSPISGHRSVSWYQQTPGQGLQFLFEYFSETQRNKGNFPGRFSGRQFSNSRSEMNVSTLELGDSALYLCASSNRQGRGEKLFFGSGTQLSVL.

The V gene is TRBV4-1, the J gene TRBJ1-5; maybe TRBD1 (5 bases). Germline V CDR1 and CDR2: MGHRA, YSYEKL. V was pared by 4 bases and J by 3 bases, with 13 bases between. The CDR3 spans 15 residues. The CDR3 nucleotides are TGCGCCAGCAGCCGGGGGGAAAGTGACAATCAGCCCCAGCATTTT. It encodes CASSRGESDNQPQHF.

This rearrangement joins TRBV5-1 to TRBJ2-5, with D possibly matching TRBD2 (6 bases). There are 15 residues in the CDR3. Per germline, CDR1 SGHRS and CDR2 YFSETQ. Trimming pared 0 bases from V and 5 bases from J, leaving 14 bases between. CDR3 nucleotides: TGCGCCAGCAGCTTGGCCGGAGGGTCGGCGGAGACCCAGTACTTC. Protein product: CASSLAGGSAETQYF.

The J gene is TRBJ2-1, the V gene TRBV5-1; 11 bases are a match to TRBD1. The germline CDR1 and CDR2 sequences are SGHRS and YFSETQ. This CDR3 region has 18 residues. V was pared by 3 bases and J by 1 base, with 9 bases of the junction left unmatched. The CDR3 DNA is TGCGCCAGCAGCTCTGGGACAGGGGGAGGAGGATCCTACAATGAGCAGTTCTTC. Translation: CASSSGTGGGGSYNEQFF. Full variable domain (remainder filled in from reference TRBV5-1 and TRBJ2-1): KAGVTQTPRYLIKTRGQQVTLSCSPISGHRSVSWYQQTPGQGLQFLFEYFSETQRNKGNFPGRFSGRQFSNSRSEMNVSTLELGDSALYLCASSSGTGGGGSYNEQFFGPGTRLTVL.

This chain links TRBV5-5 with TRBJ1-6, with unresolved D. The CDR3 is made up of 15 amino acids. Germline CDR1 SGHKS, CDR2 YYEKEE (reference sequence). The V end was cut by 0 bases, the J end by 7 bases, with 11 bases between. CDR3 sequence: CASSLVRGVNSPLHF. CDR3 in DNA: TGTGCCAGCAGCTTGGTCCGGGGAGTAAATTCACCCCTCCACTTT.

This rearrangement joins TRBV3-1 (or the pseudogene TRBV3-2) to TRBJ2-7; 8 nucleotides line up with TRBD1. Germline V lookup: CDR1 LGHDT, CDR2 YNNKEL (reference sequence). The CDR3 has 14 amino acids. V shed 4 bases, J shed 6 bases, and the junction held 8 bases outside the gene matches. In DNA, the CDR3 is TGTGCCAGCAGCCGTCCGGGACAGGACCGCGAGCAGTACTTC. This encodes CASSRPGQDREQYF.

J is TRBJ1-5 and V is TRBV28; D unresolved. The CDR3 loop spans 14 amino acids. Germline CDR1 MDHEN, CDR2 SYDVKM. The V end was cut by 4 bases, the J end by 6 bases, with 13 bases between. This CDR3 reads CASSYPAGIQPQHF. The CDR3 DNA is TGTGCCAGCAGTTACCCCGCGGGGATTCAGCCCCAGCATTTT.

V and J are TRBV27 and TRBJ2-1; TRBD2 matches at 13 bases. The CDR3 covers 19 residues. V was pared by 5 bases and J by 4 bases, with 14 bases of the junction left unmatched. Germline V gene data show CDR1 as MNHEY and CDR2 as SMNVEV (reference sequence). CDR3 nucleotides: TGTGCCAGCAGTCCCCCTGGGACTAGCGGGGCCCTCGGGTACAATGAGCAGTTCTTC. Its translation: CASSPPGTSGALGYNEQFF.

This clone has just one count. This chain connects TRBV5-1 to TRBJ2-3; the D gene is possibly TRBD1 (5 bases). CDR1 and CDR2 from the germline V gene are SGHRS and YFSETQ. With 4 bases removed from V and 4 bases from J, the gap between germline ends came to 19 bases. The CDR3 extends over 16 amino acids. The CDR3 spells CASSAYRQFRADTQYF. The CDR3 DNA follows: TGCGCCAGCAGCGCATACCGACAGTTTCGGGCAGATACGCAGTATTTT.

The chain employs TRBV6-5 and TRBJ1-2, with no clear D. Trimming stripped 0 bases from V and 3 bases from J, with 8 bases between. The CDR3 consists of 14 residues. Germline CDR1 and CDR2: MNHEY and SVGAGI. The CDR3 DNA reads as TGTGCCAGCAGTTACTCGTTCCCCTACTATGGCTACACCTTC. Translating it yields CASSYSFPYYGYTF.

The chain employs TRBV9 and TRBJ2-1, with a weak D call TRBD2 (6 bases). Deletions cut 1 base from V and 4 bases from J, with 15 bases between. Germline V gene lookup returns CDR1 SGDLS and CDR2 YYNGEE. This CDR3 is 16 amino acids long. The CDR3 loop reads CASSVSPGTGYNEQFF. CDR3 coding DNA: TGTGCCAGCAGCGTATCCCCCGGGACTGGGTACAATGAGCAGTTCTTC.

CDR3 DNA: TGTGCCAGTAGTCCGACATTGGAGGGCGGCTATGGCTACACCTTC. This translates into CASSPTLEGGYGYTF. This chain joins TRBV19 and TRBJ1-2; no clear D gene. This CDR3 spans 15 amino acids. Germline CDR1 and CDR2: LNHDA and SQIVND (reference sequence). V lost 5 bases and J lost 4, with 17 bases in between.

The chain recombines TRBV27 with TRBJ1-1, with 9 bases matching TRBD1. The CDR3 consists of 16 residues. Germline CDR1 reads MNHEY; CDR2 reads SMNVEV (reference sequence). Trimming took 3 bases from V and 4 from J; bases not matched to a gene: 9. CDR3 sequence reads: CASSFVVVQGATEAFF. The CDR3 bases are TGTGCCAGCAGTTTTGTTGTCGTACAGGGGGCCACTGAAGCTTTCTTT.

The V gene is TRBV6-1, the J gene TRBJ1-1; tentative D call: TRBD1 (5 bases). V lost 2 bases to trimming and J lost 5 bases, with 12 bases between them. Per germline, CDR1 MNHNS and CDR2 SASEGT. The CDR3 length is 14 residues. In DNA form, the CDR3 reads TGTGCCAGCAGTGAACCGACAGCGAGGACTGAAGCTTTCTTT. This translates into CASSEPTARTEAFF.

The J gene is TRBJ2-1, the V gene TRBV9; the D is unclear. Trimming cost V 3 bases and J 10 bases, with 11 bases left between them. Germline V CDR1 and CDR2: SGDLS, YYNGEE. CDR3 size: 12 residues. The CDR3 DNA follows: TGTGCCAGCAGCGCCATTTTTCCAGAGCAGTTCTTC. Translation gives CASSAIFPEQFF.

This clone has just a few counts. The CDR3 sequence: CASSVDRQYQETQYF. The CDR3 region has the DNA TGTGCCAGCAGCGTAGACCGCCAGTACCAAGAGACCCAGTACTTC. The chain employs TRBV9 and TRBJ2-5; D is undetermined. Trimming cost V 0 bases and J 0 bases, with 9 bases left between them. This CDR3 has 15 amino acids. Germline CDR1 reads SGDLS; CDR2 reads YYNGEE.

This clone was observed at least ten times. This chain links TRBV9 with TRBJ2-2, with D possibly matching TRBD2 (6 bases). There are 15 residues in the CDR3. V was trimmed by 4 bases and J by 5 bases, leaving 15 bases between them. The germline gives CDR1 SGDLS, CDR2 YYNGEE. CDR3 nucleotide sequence: TGTGCCAGCAGCCTGGGGACTCTCAGAACCGGGGAGCTGTTTTTT. Protein product: CASSLGTLRTGELFF.

The chain has TRBV12-3 or TRBV12-4 and TRBJ1-1; 7 bases align to TRBD1. V was clipped by 7 bases and J by 4 bases; unmatched bases: 6. This CDR3 has 13 amino acids. CDR3 bases: TGTGCCAGCATTCGGACAGGAGCCACTGAAGCTTTCTTT. Its translation: CASIRTGATEAFF.

The chain uses TRBV2 and TRBJ1-3; D remains ambiguous. CDR3 length: 13 amino acids. Trimming pared 1 base from V and 5 bases from J, leaving 6 bases between. Germline V gives CDR1 SNHLY, CDR2 FYNNEI. CDR3 loop: CASSEENRNTIYF. Written as DNA, the CDR3 is TGTGCCAGCAGTGAAGAGAACAGAAACACCATATATTTT.

The chain recombines TRBV7-9 with TRBJ2-2; 12 nucleotides match TRBD2. The CDR3 runs to 17 residues. J was trimmed by 2 bases and V by 4 bases; bases with no gene match: 5. Germline V gene sequence: CDR1 SEHNR, CDR2 FQNEAQ (reference sequence). CDR3 nucleotide sequence: TGTGCCAGCAGCTCCGGACTAGCGGGAATCAACACCGGGGAGCTGTTTTTT. Protein product: CASSSGLAGINTGELFF.

The V gene is TRBV2, the J gene TRBJ2-3, with 14 bases lining up with TRBD2. Germline V CDR1 and CDR2: SNHLY, FYNNEI. The CDR3 has 17 amino acids. With 5 bases clipped from V and 8 bases from J, the junction kept 12 bases outside the gene matches. CDR3 bases: TGTGCCAGCAGTCGACCGGGACTAGCGGGAGTAGAGGGTACGCAGTATTTT. Protein product: CASSRPGLAGVEGTQYF.

The gene calls are TRBV12-5 and TRBJ2-3; D might be TRBD2 (6 bases). The V gene lost 2 bases and the J gene lost 3 bases, with 15 bases spanning the gap. Germline V gene data show CDR1 as LGHNT and CDR2 as FRNRAP. This CDR3 has 16 residues. Here the CDR3 reads CASGLPWISGTDTQYF. CDR3 DNA sequence: TGTGCTAGTGGTTTGCCCTGGATAAGCGGGACAGATACGCAGTATTTT.